A single sample gave rise to the 28 T cell receptor beta chains below, sequenced in a study of blood T cell repertoires in COVID-19. The repertoire was sequenced with immunoSEQ multiplex PCR; TCRdb's copy has only in-frame clones and lacks some. This table has 250,000 to 350,000 clones, around 87% appearing once. The sample comprised PBMCs or T cells enriched from blood (not recorded which). These TCRs come from a woman aged 30 to 39 who had recovered from COVID-19.

This chain connects TRBV2 to TRBJ1-2; D uncertain. This CDR3 region has 13 residues. V was cut by 8 bases and J by 3 bases, with 13 bases left in between. CDR1 SNHLY and CDR2 FYNNEI come from the germline V gene. The CDR3 DNA is TGTGCCAGCGAGACTAACCCCTACTATGGCTACACCTTC. Residues: CASETNPYYGYTF.

A single count supports this clone. The chain is built from TRBV7-2 and TRBJ1-6; D gene uncertain. The V end lost 5 bases, the J end lost 7 bases, and 9 bases lay between the germline ends. This CDR3 region has 13 residues. CDR1 SGHTA and CDR2 FQGNSA come from the germline V gene. CDR3 sequence reads: CASSATANSPLHF. CDR3 nucleotide sequence: TGTGCCAGCAGCGCAACAGCAAATTCACCCCTCCACTTT.

V and J are TRBV11-2 and TRBJ2-7; D gene ambiguous. V lost 4 bases and J 2 bases, leaving 18 bases between the germline ends. The germline CDR1 and CDR2 sequences are SGHAT and FQNNGV. The CDR3 runs to 16 residues. The CDR3 region is CASSSSLVGTPYEQYF. CDR3 sequence (DNA): TGTGCCAGCAGCTCTAGTCTGGTGGGTACCCCCTACGAGCAGTACTTC.

The rearrangement joins TRBV7-9 to TRBJ1-4; the D is unclear. The V end was cut by 1 base, the J end by 8 bases, with 26 bases between. This CDR3 has 19 amino acids. CDR1 SEHNR and CDR2 FQNEAQ come from the germline V gene (reference sequence). CDR3 sequence: CASSLVSLRGYVSKEKLFF. In DNA form, the CDR3 reads TGTGCCAGCAGCTTAGTCTCGCTGCGGGGTTACGTATCAAAGGAAAAACTGTTTTTT.

J is TRBJ1-1 and V is TRBV7-9; 7 nucleotides align to TRBD1. Per germline, CDR1 SEHNR and CDR2 FQNEAQ (reference sequence). V lost 6 bases to trimming and J lost 4 bases; unmatched junction nucleotides: 8. The CDR3 has 14 amino acids. The CDR3 DNA reads as TGTGCCAGCAGTTACAGGGGTAGGTTCACTGAAGCTTTCTTT. Its protein is CASSYRGRFTEAFF.

V and J are TRBV18 and TRBJ1-2; the match to TRBD1 covers 9 bases. CDR1 and CDR2 from the germline V gene are KGHSH and LQKENI. V trimming: 3 bases; J trimming: 8 bases; junction bases outside the gene matches: 4. CDR3 length: 13 residues. CDR3 region: CASSPRTGEGYTF. In DNA form, the CDR3 reads TGTGCCAGCTCACCTCGGACAGGGGAAGGCTACACCTTC.

The chain has TRBV27 and TRBJ1-2, with D tentatively TRBD1 (6 bases). Germline assignment: CDR1 MNHEY and CDR2 SMNVEV (reference sequence). V lost 2 bases, J lost 0 bases, and 10 bases lay in between. CDR3 length: 15 amino acids. CDR3 region: CASSLVGQPNYGYTF. The CDR3 coding sequence is TGTGCCAGCAGTTTAGTAGGACAGCCTAACTATGGCTACACCTTC.

J is TRBJ1-1 and V is TRBV5-6, with D uncertain. This CDR3 is built from 12 residues. V lost 0 bases, J lost 7 bases, and 7 bases lay in between. Germline-derived CDR1 and CDR2 are SGHDT and YYEEEE. The CDR3 protein is CASSLDRREAFF. CDR3 nucleotide sequence: TGTGCCAGCAGCTTGGACAGACGTGAAGCTTTCTTT.

V is TRBV5-8 and J is TRBJ2-3; 10 nucleotides match TRBD2. CDR1 and CDR2 from the germline V gene are SGHTS and YDEGEE. V lost 0 bases and J lost 3; bases outside the gene matches: 7. This CDR3 has 17 amino acids. CDR3 nucleotide sequence: TGTGCCAGCAGCTTGGCCACTAGCGGGGCCCGGACAGATACGCAGTATTTT. It yields the protein CASSLATSGARTDTQYF.

The chain joins TRBV19 to TRBJ1-5; D possibly corresponds to TRBD1 (5 bases). Trimming removed 3 bases from V and 2 bases from J, with 11 bases in between. The CDR3 loop spans 15 amino acids. Germline V gene sequence: CDR1 LNHDA, CDR2 SQIVND (reference sequence). CDR3 in DNA: TGTGCCAGTAGTATGATTTGGGGGGGCAATCAGCCCCAGCATTTT. This encodes CASSMIWGGNQPQHF.

The chain uses TRBV10-3 and TRBJ1-1; TRBD1 is a possible D gene (5 bases). CDR3 length: 15 residues. Deletions cut 3 bases from V and 1 base from J, with 12 bases between. Germline CDR1 and CDR2: ENHRY and SYGVKD. The CDR3 nucleotides are TGTGCCATCAGTGAAGGGGAGGAGGCGAACACTGAAGCTTTCTTT. Translated: CAISEGEEANTEAFF.

The chain combines TRBV9 with TRBJ2-5; a possible D gene is TRBD2 (5 bases). The CDR3 runs 16 residues. Germline V gene lookup returns CDR1 SGDLS and CDR2 YYNGEE. Trimming removed 0 bases from V and 5 bases from J, with 17 bases in between. CDR3 coding DNA: TGTGCCAGCAGCGTAGGTGACTATCGGCATGGCGAGACCCAGTACTTC. Translated, it gives CASSVGDYRHGETQYF.

This rearrangement joins TRBV6-5 to TRBJ2-2; D unresolved. The germline gives CDR1 MNHEY, CDR2 SVGAGI. With 4 bases removed from V and 5 bases from J, the gap between germline ends came to 5 bases. This CDR3 comprises 12 residues. CDR3 residues: CASSFRTGELFF. CDR3 nucleotides: TGTGCCAGCAGTTTCAGGACCGGGGAGCTGTTTTTT.

The gene calls are TRBV6-6 and TRBJ1-2, with D unresolved. Trimming cost V 2 bases and J 8 bases, with 12 bases left between them. Germline CDR1 MNHNY, CDR2 SVGAGI (reference sequence). The CDR3 spans 13 residues. The CDR3 spells CASSYETGKGYTF. The CDR3 coding sequence is TGTGCCAGCAGTTACGAGACCGGGAAAGGCTACACCTTC.

This clone was seen more than once but under ten times. The chain links TRBV28 to TRBJ2-7, with 8 bases that match TRBD1. The length of the CDR3 is 12 residues. V gave up 6 bases and J gave up 2 bases; unmatched junction bases: 0. Germline V gene sequence: CDR1 MDHEN, CDR2 SYDVKM. CDR3 loop: CASRDRAYEQYF. In DNA, the CDR3 is TGTGCCAGCAGGGACAGGGCCTACGAGCAGTACTTC.

This rearrangement joins TRBV5-5 to TRBJ1-3; D call uncertain. Germline V gene data show CDR1 as SGHKS and CDR2 as YYEKEE (reference sequence). This CDR3 has 17 amino acids. V was shortened by 4 bases and J by 0 bases, with 17 bases between the two germline ends. CDR3 nucleotides: TGTGCCAGCAGCGCAGTTTCGTCCGGGAACTCTGGAAACACCATATATTTT. Translating it yields CASSAVSSGNSGNTIYF.

The chain couples TRBV11-2 to TRBJ2-7, with 7 bases matching TRBD1. The CDR3 is made up of 15 amino acids. Trimming at V came to 3 bases and at J to 3 bases, leaving 8 bases not matched to a gene. CDR1 is SGHAT and CDR2 is FQNNGV in the germline V gene. CDR3 coding DNA: TGTGCCAGCAGCTTTGGACAGGTATCCCTCTACGAGCAGTACTTC. Its translation: CASSFGQVSLYEQYF.

This sequence joins TRBV14 and TRBJ1-2; tentatively, D is TRBD1 (6 bases). The CDR3 contains 13 residues. V was cut by 3 bases and J by 7 bases, with 12 bases left in between. The V gene's germline CDR1 is SGHDN and CDR2 FVKESK. For the CDR3, the DNA is TGTGCCAGCAGCCACGCGGGGGCGCGTGGCTACACCTTC. Amino acids: CASSHAGARGYTF. Using reference TRBV14 and TRBJ1-2 for the parts outside the CDR3, the full variable domain is EAGVTQFPSHSVIEKGQTVTLRCDPISGHDNLYWYRRVMGKEIKFLLHFVKESKQDESGMPNNRFLAERTGGTYSTLKVQPAELEDSGVYFCASSHAGARGYTFGSGTRLTVV.

This chain connects TRBV7-2 to TRBJ1-2, with D hard to call. Trimming took off 7 bases at V and 10 bases at J, with 16 bases between the two ends. This CDR3 has 12 residues. In germline, CDR1 is SGHTA, CDR2 FQGNSA. The CDR3, as DNA: TGTGCCAGCAACCTACAACAGAGCCCCTACACCTTC. This encodes CASNLQQSPYTF.

The rearrangement links TRBV7-2 to TRBJ2-1; 8 nucleotides match TRBD2. This CDR3 has 16 residues. Germline lookup yields CDR1 SGHTA and CDR2 FQGNSA. The trim removed 0 bases at V and 7 bases at J, leaving 8 bases unmatched. In nucleotides, the CDR3 is TGTGCCAGCAGCTTAGCGGGCGGGGGGCAAAATAATGAGCAGTTCTTC. Its translation is CASSLAGGGQNNEQFF.

The chain uses TRBV13 and TRBJ2-7; D perhaps matches TRBD2 (5 bases). Germline V CDR1 and CDR2: PRHDT, FYEKMQ (reference sequence). This CDR3 is 15 amino acids long. V was trimmed by 4 bases and J by 3 bases, leaving 16 bases between them. CDR3 sequence: CASSSNSGIHYEQYF. CDR3 nucleotide sequence: TGTGCCAGCAGCTCCAATTCCGGGATTCACTACGAGCAGTACTTC.

The chain combines TRBV6-5 with TRBJ1-1; a possible D gene is TRBD1 (5 bases). Trimming took 2 bases from V and 6 from J, leaving 13 bases between them. Germline lookup yields CDR1 MNHEY and CDR2 SVGAGI. The CDR3 sequence is 14 residues long. CDR3 DNA: TGTGCCAGCAGTTACCTTGGCAGGGCGGCTGAAGCTTTCTTT. This gives the protein CASSYLGRAAEAFF.

This rearrangement joins TRBV28 to TRBJ2-1; 11 positions match TRBD2. Trimming at V came to 8 bases and at J to 6 bases, leaving 12 bases not matched to a gene. Germline assignment: CDR1 MDHEN and CDR2 SYDVKM. CDR3 length: 16 amino acids. The CDR3 sequence: CASATVAGGPSNEQFF. The CDR3 region has the DNA TGTGCCAGCGCAACAGTAGCGGGGGGGCCGAGCAATGAGCAGTTCTTC.

V gene TRBV5-1 combines with J gene TRBJ2-1, with a weak D call TRBD2 (5 bases). V dropped 1 base and J dropped 3 bases, with 8 bases sitting between them. Germline V gene lookup returns CDR1 SGHRS and CDR2 YFSETQ. The CDR3 runs to 14 residues. CDR3 nucleotides: TGCGCCAGCAGCTTGACTGGAGGCTACAATGAGCAGTTCTTC. Its translation: CASSLTGGYNEQFF. Full variable domain (rest looked up from reference TRBV5-1 and TRBJ2-1): KAGVTQTPRYLIKTRGQQVTLSCSPISGHRSVSWYQQTPGQGLQFLFEYFSETQRNKGNFPGRFSGRQFSNSRSEMNVSTLELGDSALYLCASSLTGGYNEQFFGPGTRLTVL.

As DNA, the CDR3 is TGTGCCAGCAGCCAGGGACAGGGGGCCTACCAAGAGACCCAGTACTTC. This translates into CASSQGQGAYQETQYF. This chain uses TRBV11-3 with TRBJ2-5, with 12 bases aligning to TRBD1. V lost 5 bases and J lost 0; bases outside the gene matches: 4. Germline V gene lookup returns CDR1 SGHNT and CDR2 YENEEA. The CDR3 covers 16 residues.

The chain couples TRBV7-2 to TRBJ2-7; D unclear. This CDR3 has 16 amino acids. Per germline, CDR1 SGHTA and CDR2 FQGNSA. Trimming took off 1 base at V and 2 bases at J, with 15 bases between the two ends. This CDR3 is CASSLEAYSVTYEQYF. CDR3 DNA: TGTGCCAGCAGCTTAGAGGCCTACAGTGTCACCTACGAGCAGTACTTC.

This chain uses TRBV6-1 with TRBJ2-2; possibly TRBD2 for D (7 bases). Germline-derived CDR1 and CDR2 are MNHNS and SASEGT. There are 17 residues in the CDR3. V shed 1 base and J shed 6 bases, with 18 bases lying between them. CDR3 in amino acids: CASSEVLWGGAAGELFF. In DNA, the CDR3 is TGTGCCAGCAGTGAAGTACTATGGGGGGGGGCGGCCGGGGAGCTGTTTTTT.

J is TRBJ2-5 and V is TRBV11-2; 8 bases align to TRBD1. V was clipped by 6 bases and J by 5 bases; unmatched bases: 8. The CDR3 covers 14 residues. The germline CDR1 and CDR2 sequences are SGHAT and FQNNGV. The CDR3 region has the DNA TGTGCCAGCAGTCAGCAGGGGGCTGGGGAGACCCAGTACTTC. Translating it yields CASSQQGAGETQYF.